The T cell receptor (beta chain) under discussion was sequenced for a study of T-cell reconstitution after alpha-beta-depleted transplantation in children (dated by TCRdb to about 2016). Study-wide context: The study quantitatively tracked T-cell immune reconstitution after TCRalphabeta/CD19-depleted allogeneic hematopoietic cell transplantation in children using TCR repertoire profiling. The study at large found these results: The apparently early recovery of alphabetaT-cell counts about two months after transplant reportedly depended on only several hundred rapidly expanded clones that came from non-depleted graft cells. Over subsequent months, a decline in hyperexpanded clone frequencies was noted, and after one year, T-cell counts and TCRbeta diversity were mostly ascribed to newly produced T cells. In some patients, the high TCRbeta diversity seen at day 60 was put down to recipient T cells and intrathymic progenitors that had survived conditioning.

The sample's treatment or condition, from its label and the paper: allogeneic hematopoietic cell transplantation with graft depleted of TCRalphabeta T cells and CD19 B cells. The transplant recipients were children given TCRalphabeta/CD19-depleted allogeneic hematopoietic cell grafts. CDR1 and CDR2, per the germline V gene (reference sequence), are MNHEY and SMNVEV. The CDR3 goes from the cysteine to the phenylalanine over 14 residues. This entry keeps only the CDR3 DNA: 42 bases, framed from base 1. The junction carries 7 bases between V and J, which are trimmed by 4 bases and 0 bases respectively. Library preparation was by PCR. The data were produced on an Illumina HiSeq 2500. TCR libraries were prepared with molecular barcoding, using unique molecular identifiers to normalize TCRbeta repertoire quantification. TCRdb handled the public reads itself, with Q25 trimming in fastp and clone calling in MiXCR, and kept productive beta chains. Records with the same CDR3 protein are collapsed into one entry carrying the most frequent genes and DNA. This sample lists under 250,000 distinct CDR3 sequences; about 6.6% were detected once. The leading ten clones occupy 5.5% of the sample.

This clonotype was counted between two and nine times. Its target antigen remains unknown. Nothing much larger sits one base from this clone, and base qualities are not available. The source material was PBMCs, sampled before TCRalphabeta/CD19-depleted stem cell transplant. This sequence was found in a boy aged 2 to 10 with acute lymphoblastic leukemia, due to receive a stem cell transplant. This receptor chain uses TRBV27 and TRBJ1-3; no D gene is confidently identified. In nucleotides, the sequence is TGTGCCAGCAGTTCCGCACCCTCTGGAAACACCATATATTTT. Translation gives CASSSAPSGNTIYF.